This T cell receptor (beta chain) was obtained from a study of T cells after somatic rescue of genetic block. Using immunoSEQ multiplex PCR, the repertoire was profiled, and TCRdb retains in-frame clones only, with some absent. This table holds about 67,000 clones, about 91% found once. Trimming pared 1 base from V and 4 bases from J, leaving 10 bases between. Germline loops: CDR1 GTSNPN, CDR2 SVGIG (reference sequence). The CDR3 totals 13 residues. The source is a man aged 40-49 years. The chain links TRBV30 to TRBJ1-2, with D unclear. The sequenced sample was peripheral blood mononuclear cells (PBMCs). CDR3 in DNA: TGTGCCTGGAGTGGGGCTAATTCCTATGGCTACACCTTC. Its protein is CAWSGANSYGYTF.